These 8 T cell receptor beta chains originate from one sample sequenced in a study of T-cell reconstitution after alpha-beta-depleted transplantation in children (dated by TCRdb to about 2016). This specimen's treatment or condition label, per the study, means: allogeneic hematopoietic cell transplantation with graft depleted of TCRalphabeta T cells and CD19 B cells. The library was prepared using PCR. The reads were generated on an Illumina HiSeq 2500. To normalize quantification of the TCRbeta repertoire, the TCR libraries were built with molecular barcoding that relied on unique molecular identifiers. TCRdb trimmed the raw reads at Q25, called clones with MiXCR and kept productive beta chains. All rows with the same CDR3 protein become a single entry with the most common DNA and genes. The sample yields 300,000 to 400,000 distinct CDR3 sequences; 15% to 20% were counted once. Approximately 44% of the sample goes to the ten largest clones.

The material sequenced was PBMCs, mostly from graft donor cells, taken 360 days after TCRalphabeta/CD19-depleted stem cell transplant. These receptors all come from a male patient aged 2-9 years who had a stem cell transplant for acute lymphoblastic leukemia, so the T cells may come from the graft donor.

The chain joins TRBV19 to TRBJ2-1, with D maybe TRBD2 (5 bases). There are 15 residues in the CDR3. V was clipped by 3 bases and J by 6 bases, with 15 bases between them. Germline CDR1 and CDR2: LNHDA and SQIVND (reference sequence). The chain's CDR3 is CASSIGRGAPNEQFF. The CDR3 nucleotides are TGTGCCAGTAGTATTGGGAGAGGCGCCCCCAATGAGCAGTTCTTC.

V usage is TRBV27 and J usage is TRBJ2-5; maybe TRBD1 (6 bases). Germline assignment: CDR1 MNHEY and CDR2 SMNVEV (reference sequence). The V and J ends lost 0 bases and 3 bases respectively, with 20 bases between them. This CDR3 contains 18 residues. The CDR3 DNA reads as TGTGCCAGCAGTTTATCGATTAGGGGGAGTAGGGCGAAAGAGACCCAGTACTTC. It is translated as CASSLSIRGSRAKETQYF.

Many counts were recorded for this clonotype. The chain employs TRBV9 and TRBJ2-1; a possible D gene is TRBD2 (5 bases). The V gene's germline CDR1 is SGDLS and CDR2 YYNGEE. Deletions cut 3 bases from V and 8 bases from J, with 18 bases between. The CDR3 is made up of 15 amino acids. For the CDR3, the DNA is TGTGCCAGCAGCGCGGCCCCCACTAGTTTCGATGAGCAGTTCTTC. Amino acid sequence: CASSAAPTSFDEQFF.

This clonotype came up a few times. The chain employs TRBV4-1 and TRBJ2-5; D remains ambiguous. With 1 base removed from V and 2 bases from J, the gap between germline ends came to 14 bases. The CDR3 extends over 16 amino acids. CDR1 is MGHRA, CDR2 YSYEKL, per germline. The CDR3, as DNA: TGCGCCAGCAGCCAAGTGGGCAAACAAACGCAAGAGACCCAGTACTTC. Encoded protein: CASSQVGKQTQETQYF.

This clonotype was detected many times. This chain uses TRBV29-1 with TRBJ2-7, with 12 bases aligning to TRBD2. The V gene's germline CDR1 is SQVTM and CDR2 ANQGSEA. This CDR3 has 14 amino acids. Germline trimming cut 6 bases from V and 4 bases from J; bases unmatched to any gene: 7. DNA of the CDR3: TGCAGCGTCCTTAGCGGACTAGCGGGATACGAGCAGTACTTC. Protein product: CSVLSGLAGYEQYF.

The V and J genes are TRBV20-1 and TRBJ1-5; D ambiguous. CDR3 size: 14 residues. The V gene lost 0 bases and the J gene lost 6 bases, with 12 bases spanning the gap. From germline, CDR1 is DFQATT and CDR2 SNEGSKA (reference sequence). The CDR3 loop reads CSARDPSRFQPQHF. CDR3 sequence (DNA): TGCAGTGCTAGAGACCCCTCACGTTTTCAGCCCCAGCATTTT.

This clonotype came up many times. The chain couples TRBV18 to TRBJ2-3; D assignment may be TRBD1 or TRBD2 (5 bases each). The germline V gene encodes CDR1 KGHSH and CDR2 LQKENI. Trimming left V 0 bases short and J 0 bases short, with 7 bases between. CDR3 length equals 15 residues. This chain's CDR3 is CASSPPGESTDTQYF. The CDR3 DNA follows: TGTGCCAGCTCACCACCAGGGGAGAGCACAGATACGCAGTATTTT.

There are a few counts of this clonotype. This chain links TRBV12-5 with TRBJ2-2; D is perhaps TRBD2 (5 bases). V dropped 5 bases and J dropped 5 bases, with 9 bases sitting between them. There are 13 residues in the CDR3. The germline CDR1 and CDR2 sequences are LGHNT and FRNRAP. CDR3 amino acids: CASGEDWTGELFF. The CDR3 DNA follows: TGTGCTAGTGGTGAGGACTGGACCGGGGAGCTGTTTTTT.